This T cell receptor (beta chain) originates from a study of cytomegalovirus exposure and HLA in healthy donors. Per germline, CDR1 MNHEY and CDR2 SVGAGI. V was clipped by 5 bases and J by 5 bases, with 10 bases between them. The CDR3 consists of 13 residues. Both 60 Vbeta primers and 13 Jbeta primers went into the PCR. Profiled with immunoSEQ multiplex PCR; TCRdb holds only in-frame clones, not every one. The sample has around 85,000 clones; roughly 80% are singletons. The V gene is TRBV6-5, the J gene TRBJ2-1; D unclear. The receptor was isolated from a man aged 45-65 years in good health and CMV-seropositive. Sequencing input: PBMCs. Here the CDR3 DNA reads TGTGCCAGCAGTGAAGCGCGAGACAATGAGCAGTTCTTC. Protein sequence: CASSEARDNEQFF.